Sequencing of this TCR beta chain was carried out in a study of kidney transplant recipient with SARS-CoV-2 infection. TCRdb called the reads again in MiXCR, with one record for every CDR3 protein. Of approximately 250,000 distinct CDR3 sequences listed, about 28% are singletons. Looked up from germline, CDR1 is LGHDT and CDR2 is YNNKEL (reference sequence). The CDR3 loop spans 17 amino acids. J gave up 9 bases and V 0 bases, and 9 bases lay outside the gene matches. Ten or more counts support this clonotype. The V gene is TRBV3-1, the J gene TRBJ1-6; 9 bases map to TRBD1. The input for sequencing was a blood sample, taken at baseline and on roughly day 120 from a kidney transplant recipient. The clonotype originates from a young adult male patient who had COVID-19 and was a kidney transplant recipient. Some T cells may have originated in the graft donor. The CDR3 DNA sequence: TGTGCCAGCAGCCAAGATTGGGGACAGGGTATTGGTTCACCCCTCCACTTT. Translating gives CASSQDWGQGIGSPLHF.